The source of this T cell receptor beta chain is a study of blood T cell repertoires in COVID-19 (dated by TCRdb to 2020 to 2021). Context from the whole study: Samples from collaborators originated in the United States, Italy and Spain and spanned both the acute and convalescent phases of COVID-19. The prospective study material was composed of cDNA or gDNA derived from T cells, B-cell-depleted T cells, or PBMCs. Deeply sampled blood TCRbeta repertoires from subjects exposed to, actively infected with, or recovered from COVID-19 were included in the dataset. A freely available public database, intended as a resource for researchers studying the immune response to SARS-CoV-2, is where the repertoires were released. The samples were drawn from two sources: the first 160 participants of the ongoing ImmuneRACE study, and 1,000 to 1,500 subjects contributed by 6 global collaborators. Sample metadata almost always included a de-identified subject ID, COVID-19 status, age in years and sex. Where available, HLA class I and class II types were obtained from metadata supplied by the sample provider rather than from assay-based typing. Study-level results and caveats: The quantity of clinical and demographic metadata differed by source and by participant and was supplied without curation.

The immunoSEQ Assay, a bias-controlled multiplex PCR, was used to amplify TCRbeta CDR3 regions from genomic DNA. In the paper's pipeline: The number of nucleated cells in each sample was estimated by amplification of reference gene primers within the assay. Sequence reads were collapsed and filtered to measure the absolute abundance of every unique TCRbeta CDR3 rearrangement. For each sample, productive Simpson clonality was calculated by taking the square root of Simpson's diversity index across productive rearrangements. In its TCRdb copy, this immuneACCESS table keeps in-frame sequences only and misses some clones. Where compared with another copy, unresolved V genes explain less than half of these, and the others have no known cause. The DNA gave D and trimming, while V, J and clone size come from that table. For this sample there are some 130,000 clones; 85% to 90% appear just once. About a tenth of the sample comes from the top ten.

The V and J ends are trimmed by 4 bases and 4 bases, leaving 16 bases between them. Including the terminal cysteine and phenylalanine, the CDR3 comprises 15 residues. Solely the CDR3 DNA is kept, with 45 bases framed from the first base. CDR1 is given as MNHNS and CDR2 as SASEGT, both from the germline V gene. Concerning this clone: Its antigen remains undetermined. Base qualities are not provided; no much larger clone lies one nucleotide away.

Collaborating institutions collected whole blood in K2EDTA tubes following their own protocols. For TCRbeta analysis, collaborator samples were shipped as frozen whole blood, as isolated PBMCs, or as DNA extracted from either sample type. This chain is built from TRBV6-1 and TRBJ2-5; possibly the D gene is TRBD2, per 6 matching bases. Sequenced: peripheral blood. The sequence derives from a man older than 75 with acute or convalescent COVID-19. The CDR3 reads CASSVSSGTSETQYF. The DNA sequence is given as TGTGCCAGCAGTGTTAGCTCCGGGACTTCAGAGACCCAGTACTTC.